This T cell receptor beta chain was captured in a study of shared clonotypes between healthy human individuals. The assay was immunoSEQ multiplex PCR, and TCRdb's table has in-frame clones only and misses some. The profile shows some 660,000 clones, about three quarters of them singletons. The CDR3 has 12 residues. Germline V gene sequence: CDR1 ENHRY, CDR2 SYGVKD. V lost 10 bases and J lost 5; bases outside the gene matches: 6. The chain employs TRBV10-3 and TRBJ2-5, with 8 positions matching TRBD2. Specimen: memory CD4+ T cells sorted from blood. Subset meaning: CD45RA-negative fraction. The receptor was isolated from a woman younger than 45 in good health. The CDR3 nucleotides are TGTGCCACAACGGGGGGGGGTGAGACCCAGTACTTC. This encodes CATTGGGETQYF.